This entry describes one T cell receptor beta chain. The data belong to a study of blood T cell repertoires in COVID-19. The overall study: Sources were T cells, B-cell-depleted T cells, or PBMCs; the material itself was cDNA or gDNA.

Germline V gene lookup returns CDR1 MDHEN and CDR2 SYDVKM. Unmatched junction bases numbered 5, after V lost 5 bases and J lost 5 bases. The CDR3 length is 15 residues. The protocol was immunoSEQ multiplex PCR, while the TCRdb copy is restricted to in-frame clones and leaves out a portion. The profile shows under 300,000 clones, more than 70% of them singletons. The sample consisted of PBMCs or T cells enriched from blood (not recorded which). This TCR came from a woman between 55 and 75 years old in a cohort exposed to, infected with or recovered from COVID-19 (not recorded which). The chain couples TRBV28 to TRBJ1-6; 8 bases are shared with TRBD1. CDR3 loop: CASSPPTGDNSPLHF. The CDR3 DNA reads TGTGCCAGCAGTCCACCGACAGGGGATAATTCACCCCTCCACTTT. The full variable domain, with the rest looked up from reference TRBV28 and TRBJ1-6, is DVKVTQSSRYLVKRTGEKVFLECVQDMDHENMFWYRQDPGLGLRLIYFSYDVKMKEKGDIPEGYSVSREKKERFSLILESASTNQTSMYLCASSPPTGDNSPLHFGNGTRLTVT.